This note documents a single T cell receptor (beta chain) sequence. This table comes from immunoSEQ multiplex PCR, and its TCRdb copy is limited to in-frame clones, with some not included. The table has 250,000 to 400,000 clones, around 90% seen once. The V gene lost 5 bases and the J gene lost 3 bases, with 19 bases spanning the gap. Germline CDR1 SGHTA, CDR2 FQGTGA. The CDR3 has 16 amino acids. This sample is part of a study of blood T cell repertoires in COVID-19. Study-wide background: The samples span acute and convalescent COVID-19 from the United States, Italy and Spain.

The sequenced sample consisted of peripheral blood. This receptor was identified in a middle-aged man with active or convalescent COVID-19. V usage is TRBV7-3 and J usage is TRBJ1-1; possibly TRBD1 for D (6 bases). The CDR3 region has the DNA TGTGCCAGCAGCCGGGGCAGGGGTCTGGGTGACACTGAAGCTTTCTTT. Translation: CASSRGRGLGDTEAFF. Complete variable domain (other parts from reference TRBV7-3 and TRBJ1-1): GAGVSQTPSNKVTEKGKYVELRCDPISGHTALYWYRQSLGQGPEFLIYFQGTGAADDSGLPNDRFFAVRPEGSVSTLKIQRTERGDSAVYLCASSRGRGLGDTEAFFGQGTRLTVV.